Described below is a single TCR beta chain sequence and its context. The data were taken from a study of CD8 T cells in ankylosing spondylitis. Unmatched junction bases numbered 14, after V lost 5 bases and J lost 3 bases. The CDR3 contains 17 residues. The germline CDR1 and CDR2 sequences are LNHNV and YYDKDF (reference sequence). TCRdb reprocessed the 5' RACE reads with MiXCR, giving one entry per CDR3 protein. Of approximately 150,000 distinct CDR3 sequences in the sample, approximately 32% are singletons; the top ten hold 6%. This TCR derives from a male donor with ankylosing spondylitis. The V gene is TRBV15, the J gene TRBJ1-2; 8 positions match TRBD1. What was sequenced was synovial fluid, either unsorted or a sorted T cell fraction (not recorded which). The CDR3 coding sequence is TGTGCCACCAGCCGACAGATTTTCCAGGGGGCAGACTATGGCTACACCTTC. Its protein product is CATSRQIFQGADYGYTF.